Each of the 32 T cell receptor beta chains below was sequenced from the same sample in a study of cytomegalovirus exposure and HLA in healthy donors. The PCR was carried out with 60 Vbeta primers and 13 Jbeta primers. Sequenced by immunoSEQ multiplex PCR; TCRdb stores in-frame clones only, minus some. The data show 50,000 to 65,000 clones, less than 85% seen once. The material sequenced was PBMCs. Source of these receptors: a woman aged 30 to 39 in good health and CMV-seronegative.

J is TRBJ1-2 and V is TRBV5-6, with a possible D match to TRBD1 (5 bases). CDR1 is SGHDT, CDR2 YYEEEE, per germline. The CDR3 extends over 14 amino acids. Trimming left V 5 bases short and J 5 bases short, with 16 bases between. CDR3 DNA: TGTGCCAGCAGTGGCGGGGGGGGACCATATGGCTACACCTTC. This translates into CASSGGGGPYGYTF.

This rearrangement joins TRBV5-4 to TRBJ2-2; D is undetermined. From germline, CDR1 is SGHNT and CDR2 YYREEE (reference sequence). V was pared by 1 base and J by 6 bases, with 13 bases between. CDR3 length: 15 amino acids. CDR3 nucleotides: TGTGCCAGCAGCTTGAAGGTGGGCTTCCCCGGGGAGCTGTTTTTT. As protein: CASSLKVGFPGELFF.

The CDR3 loop is CASSPPGLAGGMDNEQFF. The DNA of the CDR3 is TGTGCCAGCTCACCACCGGGACTAGCGGGGGGGATGGACAATGAGCAGTTCTTC. J is TRBJ2-1 and V is TRBV18; 16 bases fit TRBD2. The CDR3 is 18 amino acids. CDR1 is KGHSH and CDR2 is LQKENI in the germline V gene. V was clipped by 0 bases and J by 5 bases; unmatched bases: 4.

The rearrangement joins TRBV11-2 to TRBJ2-7; tentative D call: TRBD2 (7 bases). The germline CDR1 and CDR2 sequences are SGHAT and FQNNGV. The V end was cut by 3 bases, the J end by 6 bases, with 21 bases between. This CDR3 is 16 amino acids long. CDR3 nucleotides: TGTGCCAGCAGCTTCCCCCCGGGGGGCAATTCTCGCGAGCAGTACTTC. The encoded protein is CASSFPPGGNSREQYF.

This sequence joins TRBV7-9 and TRBJ2-7; tentative D call: TRBD2 (7 bases). V lost 5 bases, J lost 7 bases, and 12 bases lay in between. This CDR3 comprises 12 residues. Germline-derived CDR1 and CDR2 are SEHNR and FQNEAQ (reference sequence). The CDR3 DNA sequence: TGTGCCAGCAGCCTAGGGGGAGGGGAGCAGTACGTC. Amino acids: CASSLGGGEQYV.

The chain employs TRBV6-1 and TRBJ1-4, with 8 nucleotides matching TRBD1. CDR1 is MNHNS, CDR2 SASEGT, per germline. The CDR3 consists of 14 residues. With V trimmed by 6 bases and J by 8 bases, 8 bases remained unmatched. This chain's CDR3 is CASRTGQAMEKLFF. In nucleotides, the CDR3 is TGTGCCAGCAGAACGGGACAGGCGATGGAAAAACTGTTTTTT.

This chain links TRBV15 with TRBJ2-1, with 7 bases lining up with TRBD2. The V gene end was trimmed by 2 bases and the J gene end by 9 bases; junction bases not matched to a gene: 10. The V gene's germline CDR1 is LNHNV and CDR2 YYDKDF (reference sequence). The CDR3 runs 15 residues. CDR3 residues: CATSRIGGGPGEQFF. CDR3 nucleotide sequence: TGTGCCACCAGCAGAATTGGGGGAGGGCCTGGTGAGCAGTTCTTC.

This clone was counted a few times. V usage is TRBV7-8 and J usage is TRBJ2-5, with D perhaps TRBD2 (5 bases). CDR1 SGHVS and CDR2 FQNEAQ come from the germline V gene. CDR3 length: 16 residues. Trimming shortened V by 5 bases and J by 2 bases, and 18 bases separated the two germline ends. This CDR3 is CASSRTSRSGQETQYF. The CDR3 DNA reads TGTGCCAGCAGCCGGACGTCGCGGTCGGGGCAAGAGACCCAGTACTTC.

This clone appeared a single time. This rearrangement joins TRBV19 to TRBJ2-3; a weak D match, TRBD2 (6 bases). Trimming left V 3 bases short and J 4 bases short, with 8 bases between. Germline loops: CDR1 LNHDA, CDR2 SQIVND (reference sequence). This CDR3 is 13 amino acids long. The CDR3 protein is CASSIGSSDTQYF. The CDR3 DNA sequence: TGTGCCAGTAGTATCGGGAGTTCAGATACGCAGTATTTT.

The chain joins TRBV28 to TRBJ2-7; 8 positions match TRBD1. With 5 bases clipped from V and 7 bases from J, the junction kept 4 bases outside the gene matches. Germline V gives CDR1 MDHEN, CDR2 SYDVKM. This CDR3 is built from 12 residues. The CDR3 is CASSLDRGEQYF. Here the CDR3 DNA reads TGTGCCAGCAGTCTTGACAGGGGTGAGCAGTACTTC.

The rearrangement links TRBV5-1 to TRBJ1-5; maybe TRBD1 (6 bases). Germline CDR1 and CDR2: SGHRS and YFSETQ. This CDR3 has 14 residues. V gave up 2 bases and J gave up 3 bases, with 9 bases separating them. The CDR3 bases are TGCGCCAGCAGCTTAGGGGGGGCCAATCAGCCCCAGCATTTT. Translated: CASSLGGANQPQHF.

The gene calls are TRBV2 and TRBJ2-5, with TRBD1 identical over 7 bases. V shed 7 bases and J 1 base; nucleotides not matched to a gene: 3. The CDR3 is 13 residues long. The V gene's germline CDR1 is SNHLY and CDR2 FYNNEI. The CDR3, as DNA: TGTGCCAGCACGTGGGACAGCCAAGAGACCCAGTACTTC. Encoded protein: CASTWDSQETQYF. Full variable domain (remainder filled in from reference TRBV2 and TRBJ2-5): EPEVTQTPSHQVTQMGQEVILRCVPISNHLYFYWYRQILGQKVEFLVSFYNNEISEKSEIFDDQFSVERPDGSNFTLKIRSTKLEDSAMYFCASTWDSQETQYFGPGTRLLVL.

This clone showed up just once. This chain joins TRBV7-9 and TRBJ2-7; 10 nucleotides agree with TRBD1. The germline V gene encodes CDR1 SEHNR and CDR2 FQNEAQ (reference sequence). This CDR3 has 13 amino acids. The V segment lost 4 bases and the J segment 7 bases; nucleotides outside the gene matches: 4. The CDR3 nucleotides are TGTGCCAGCAGCTACGGGACAGGGGAGGAGCAGTACGTC. This sequence encodes CASSYGTGEEQYV.

The rearrangement links TRBV20-1 to TRBJ2-7, with D perhaps matching TRBD2 (5 bases). The CDR3 spans 11 residues. In germline, CDR1 is DFQATT, CDR2 SNEGSKA (reference sequence). DNA of the CDR3: TGCAGCCCTTCCTCGGGGAACGAGCAGTACGTC. This encodes CSPSSGNEQYV.

In this sample, this clone turned up a few times. The chain uses TRBV11-2 and TRBJ1-2, with D uncertain. With 4 bases removed from V and 0 bases from J, the gap between germline ends came to 9 bases. This CDR3 region has 14 residues. Germline V lookup: CDR1 SGHAT, CDR2 FQNNGV. The CDR3 DNA reads TGTGCCAGCAGCTCTGTCAGAACTAACTATGGCTACACCTTC. Protein sequence: CASSSVRTNYGYTF.

This clone showed up just a few times. The genes are TRBV7-6 and TRBJ1-1, with 11 bases that match TRBD1. Losses at the gene ends were 5 bases for V and 4 bases for J; bases not matched to a gene: 3. The CDR3 extends over 14 amino acids. Germline V gene sequence: CDR1 SGHVS, CDR2 FNYEAQ. CDR3 amino acids: CASSRGQGATEAFF. In DNA form, the CDR3 reads TGTGCCAGCAGCCGTGGACAGGGGGCCACTGAAGCTTTCTTT.

This rearrangement joins TRBV11-2 to TRBJ1-2; possible D gene TRBD1, 6 bases. Germline V gene lookup returns CDR1 SGHAT and CDR2 FQNNGV. The germline V and J ends were trimmed by 5 bases and 5 bases, with 15 bases remaining between them. The CDR3 is 14 residues long. CDR3 residues: CASSPNRVGYGYTF. The DNA for the CDR3 is TGTGCCAGCAGCCCCAACAGGGTTGGGTATGGCTACACCTTC.

This clone was recorded a few times. The CDR3 sequence: CASSLFTGSYEQYF. CDR3 sequence (DNA): TGTGCCAGCAGCCTATTTACAGGTAGTTACGAGCAGTACTTC. J is TRBJ2-7 and V is TRBV27; possibly TRBD1 for D (5 bases). With 6 bases removed from V and 4 bases from J, the gap between germline ends came to 16 bases. CDR3 size: 14 residues. Germline values: CDR1 MNHEY, CDR2 SMNVEV (reference sequence).

V is TRBV28 and J is TRBJ2-3; 11 nucleotides line up with TRBD2. V lost 2 bases, J lost 1 base, and 5 bases stayed unmatched. Germline-derived CDR1 and CDR2 are MDHEN and SYDVKM. The CDR3 extends over 17 amino acids. CDR3: CASSLVSSGRRTDTQYF. The CDR3 DNA is TGTGCCAGCAGTTTAGTATCTAGCGGGAGGCGCACAGATACGCAGTATTTT.

This clone was counted a few times. The chain joins TRBV13 to TRBJ2-5, with D perhaps matching TRBD2 (6 bases). The CDR3 totals 17 residues. The germline V gene encodes CDR1 PRHDT and CDR2 FYEKMQ (reference sequence). Trimming shortened V by 4 bases and J by 2 bases, and 20 bases separated the two germline ends. For the CDR3, the DNA is TGTGCCAGCAGCTCTGGCCTTGGGGACTCCCCTCAAGAGACCCAGTACTTC. It is translated as CASSSGLGDSPQETQYF.

This chain connects TRBV15 to TRBJ2-5; no definite D call. Germline CDR1 is LNHNV and CDR2 is YYDKDF (reference sequence). The V end was cut by 3 bases, the J end by 4 bases, with 3 bases between. CDR3 length equals 11 residues. CDR3 in amino acids: CATSSGETQYF. CDR3 DNA sequence: TGTGCCACCAGCAGCGGAGAGACCCAGTACTTC.

This clone was seen more than once but under ten times. The chain employs TRBV14 and TRBJ1-1; TRBD1 matches 9 bases. Germline CDR1 reads SGHDN; CDR2 reads FVKESK. The CDR3 loop spans 15 amino acids. V shed 4 bases, J shed 5 bases, and the junction held 8 bases outside the gene matches. The CDR3 region has the DNA TGTGCCAGCAGCCGATACAGGGGGCGGGGGACTGAAGCTTTCTTT. Protein sequence: CASSRYRGRGTEAFF.

The CDR3 bases are TGTGCCAGCAGTCAGAGGGACTTTGGGGGTGAGAATGAGCAGTTCTTC. Translating gives CASSQRDFGGENEQFF. This chain links TRBV2 with TRBJ2-1, with D perhaps TRBD2 (6 bases). The CDR3 runs 16 residues. Germline loops: CDR1 SNHLY, CDR2 FYNNEI. The V end lost 5 bases, the J end lost 7 bases, and 21 bases lay between the germline ends.

The chain employs TRBV6-4 and TRBJ2-2; 11 positions match TRBD2. The CDR3 runs 17 residues. Unmatched junction bases numbered 5, after V lost 5 bases and J lost 0 bases. Germline assignment: CDR1 MRHNA and CDR2 SNTAGT. The CDR3 DNA reads as TGTGCCAGCAGTAGGACTAGCGGGCGTACGAACACCGGGGAGCTGTTTTTT. It is translated as CASSRTSGRTNTGELFF.

Concerning this clone: Compared with germline, one end of the junction differs, possibly owing to a read error. The gene calls are TRBV28 and TRBJ2-5; TRBD2 agrees at 7 bases. CDR3 size: 13 residues. Germline-derived CDR1 and CDR2 are MDHEN and SYDVKM. For the CDR3, the DNA is TGTGCCAGCTCAACGGGAGGATGGGAGACCCAATACTTC. It yields the protein CASSTGGWETQYF.

The chain recombines TRBV15 with TRBJ2-1; 7 bases map to TRBD2. The CDR3 extends over 15 amino acids. The V and J ends lost 3 bases and 7 bases, in that order; junction bases with no gene match: 9. From germline, CDR1 is LNHNV and CDR2 YYDKDF (reference sequence). The CDR3 loop reads CATSSLGRELNEQFF. The DNA for the CDR3 is TGTGCCACCAGCAGTCTGGGGCGGGAGCTTAATGAGCAGTTCTTC. Supplemented by reference TRBV15 and TRBJ2-1, the full variable domain reads DAMVIQNPRYQVTQFGKPVTLSCSQTLNHNVMYWYQQKSSQAPKLLFHYYDKDFNNEADTPDNFQSRRPNTSFCFLDIRSPGLGDTAMYLCATSSLGRELNEQFFGPGTRLTVL.

The chain couples TRBV28 to TRBJ1-1, with a weak D call TRBD1 (5 bases). CDR1 is MDHEN and CDR2 is SYDVKM in the germline V gene. V shed 8 bases and J shed 7 bases, with 26 bases lying between them. The CDR3 spans 16 residues. CDR3: CASFSPPRQRTSEAFF. As DNA, the CDR3 is TGTGCCAGCTTCTCCCCCCCCCGACAGAGAACAAGTGAAGCTTTCTTT.

V usage is TRBV27 and J usage is TRBJ2-7, with a tentative D call TRBD1 (6 bases). The germline gives CDR1 MNHEY, CDR2 SMNVEV (reference sequence). This CDR3 spans 14 amino acids. V lost 5 bases to trimming and J lost 2 bases, with 13 bases between them. The CDR3 coding sequence is TGTGCCAGCAGTCCCCGGACAGTCCCCTACGAGCAGTACTTC. Protein product: CASSPRTVPYEQYF.

The chain combines TRBV10-3 with TRBJ2-3; 7 positions match TRBD2. The trim removed 3 bases at V and 1 base at J, leaving 1 base unmatched. CDR1 and CDR2 from the germline V gene are ENHRY and SYGVKD. The CDR3 is 14 amino acids. This CDR3 reads CAISDREGTDTQYF. Here the CDR3 DNA reads TGTGCCATCAGTGACCGGGAGGGCACAGATACGCAGTATTTT.

The chain couples TRBV11-1 to TRBJ2-2; possible D gene TRBD1, 6 bases. The CDR3 extends over 15 amino acids. V shed 5 bases and J shed 7 bases, with 17 bases lying between them. The germline CDR1 and CDR2 sequences are SGHAT and FQDESV (reference sequence). The CDR3: CASSLEYRDDGELFF. In nucleotides, the CDR3 is TGTGCCAGCAGCCTCGAATACAGGGATGACGGGGAGCTGTTTTTT.

The CDR3 DNA sequence: TGTGCCAGCAGCGTAGGGGCGGGGGGGTGGGAGACCCAGTACTTC. Protein: CASSVGAGGWETQYF. This chain joins TRBV9 and TRBJ2-5; 9 positions match TRBD2. The J segment lost 5 bases and the V segment lost 0 bases, leaving 5 bases of the junction unmatched. Germline CDR1 reads SGDLS; CDR2 reads YYNGEE. This CDR3 region has 15 residues. Complete variable domain (other parts from reference TRBV9 and TRBJ2-5): DSGVTQTPKHLITATGQRVTLRCSPRSGDLSVYWYQQSLDQGLQFLIQYYNGEERAKGNILERFSAQQFPDLHSELNLSSLELGDSALYFCASSVGAGGWETQYFGPGTRLLVL.

The chain combines TRBV2 with TRBJ1-3; D ambiguous. Germline loops: CDR1 SNHLY, CDR2 FYNNEI. CDR3 length: 15 amino acids. V lost 3 bases and J 3 bases, leaving 12 bases between the germline ends. In DNA form, the CDR3 reads TGTGCCAGCAGTGATGTTAGGGAGGGTGGAAACACCATATATTTT. Encoded protein: CASSDVREGGNTIYF.